This T cell receptor beta chain was sequenced during a study of T cell responses to AZD1222 COVID-19 vaccine (dated by TCRdb to the early 2020s). Broadly, across the study: AZD1222 recipients with second doses at about 4 weeks or about 12 weeks were pooled, because spike-specific TCR depth and breadth did not differ between schedules. A total of more than 230 trial participants underwent TCR sequencing, of whom approximately 200 had received two doses of AZD1222 and some 25 had received two doses of the MenACWY control vaccine. Trial participants were enrolled into age subgroups of 18-55, 56-69 and 70-plus years, which contained about 150, 28 and 57 TCR-sequenced participants, respectively. General findings and caveats noted by the study authors: Reportedly, almost half of the unique spike-specific TCRs recognized epitopes lying outside the regions that are mutated in the B.1.351 and B.1.1.7 variants. No day 14 peak-response samples were available, so repertoires were characterized only after the peak T cell response. The vaccine-associated CD4 TCRs covered the entire spike protein, and the dominant responses fell in regions 160-218 and 743-854. Conclusions about previously exposed vaccinees were limited because only a handful of AZD1222 recipients were SARS-CoV-2 seropositive at baseline. In the small 56-69-year group, the increase in depth fell short of significance, most likely because of low power. Spike-specific TCR breadth and depth rose significantly after two AZD1222 doses compared with day 0 and with MenACWY recipients. Most participants were white British and females outnumbered males, and the authors suggested that clonal diversity may have been underestimated.

The CDR3 regions of human TCRbeta chains were analyzed by immunosequencing. From the authors' description of their analysis: Repertoire TCRs were checked for matches against a reference library of SARS-CoV-2-specific TCRs that had been generated using the MIRA antigen-specificity platform. Breadth was defined as the fraction of unique TCRs that were SARS-CoV-2-associated. Depth was defined as the fraction of total T cells that were SARS-CoV-2-associated. Using the MIRA data, each spike-specific TCR was assigned both to the spike region to which the TCR was reactive and to a CD4 or CD8 class. Log10-transformed breadth and depth values were compared by one-way ANOVA with Sidak's multiple comparisons tests. The source is immuneACCESS, and TCRdb retained only in-frame sequences with V and J called. Part of the clones is not carried over; for the studies checked, unresolved V genes explain less than half of this, and the remainder is unexplained. The V and J calls and the clone size are those of that table, but D and trimming were determined from the DNA. Within this sample are some 130,000 clones, with around 85% of them counted one time only. The biggest ten clones account for around 2.4% of the sample.

About this clone itself: Its antigen remains undetermined. No much larger clonotype is one base removed from it; base qualities were not supplied.

Explained via the paper, the time point label denotes: baseline before first vaccination. Vaccinee samples were obtained from the UK trials COV001 and COV002, which included a single-blind randomized controlled phase 2/3 trial of AZD1222 (ChAdOx1 nCoV-19) in healthy adults. Trial participant PBMC samples were collected at day 0 and day 28 after the second dose for TCRbeta chain sequencing. CDR1 is given as SGDLS and CDR2 as YYNGEE, both from the germline V gene. At the junction V is shortened by 2 bases and J by 2 bases, with 10 bases in between. Taken from cysteine to phenylalanine, the CDR3 has 14 residues. The read is trimmed to its CDR3 DNA, 42 bases read in frame from base 1.

The sample in question was peripheral blood, obtained on day 0 of AZD1222 vaccination. The origin of this receptor is an adult in good health. The chain joins TRBV9 to TRBJ1-1; the D gene cannot be named for sure. The sequenced DNA: TGTGCCAGCAGCGTTGGGAATCCCAACACTGAAGCTTTCTTT. Translated, it gives CASSVGNPNTEAFF.